These 22 T cell receptor beta chains were sequenced from one sample in a study of T cell changes during pregnancy in multiple sclerosis. The assay was immunoSEQ multiplex PCR, and TCRdb's table has in-frame clones only and misses some. The data hold roughly 38,000 clones, with 88% observed a single time. The source material was CD4+ T cells from peripheral blood mononuclear cells, sampled before pregnancy. The receptors shown here come from a female donor with multiple sclerosis, enrolled in a pregnancy study.

The chain links TRBV11-2 to TRBJ2-1, with 10 nucleotides matching TRBD2. Germline values: CDR1 SGHAT, CDR2 FQNNGV. CDR3 length: 18 residues. V shed 2 bases and J 4 bases; nucleotides not matched to a gene: 11. CDR3 loop: CASSLRRTSGARYNEQFF. The CDR3 DNA reads as TGTGCCAGCAGCTTAAGGAGGACTAGCGGAGCACGATACAATGAGCAGTTCTTC.

The genes are TRBV18 and TRBJ2-7, with 7 bases identical to TRBD2. CDR1 and CDR2 from the germline V gene are KGHSH and LQKENI. The CDR3 extends over 14 amino acids. V dropped 3 bases and J dropped 1; count of bases not matched to a gene: 3. CDR3 coding DNA: TGTGCCAGCTCACCGGGAGGGCGGTCCTACGAGCAGTACTTC. Encoded protein: CASSPGGRSYEQYF.

V and J are TRBV19 and TRBJ2-7, with D possibly matching TRBD2 (6 bases). CDR1 LNHDA and CDR2 SQIVND come from the germline V gene (reference sequence). The CDR3 covers 15 residues. Deletions cut 3 bases from V and 3 bases from J, with 15 bases between. The CDR3 region is CASSIDLRGNYEQYF. The CDR3 coding sequence is TGTGCCAGTAGTATTGACTTGCGGGGAAACTACGAGCAGTACTTC.

This CDR3 reads CASSQDPPSSGTGELFF. The CDR3, as DNA: TGCGCCAGCAGCCAAGATCCCCCCAGTTCGGGCACCGGGGAGCTGTTTTTT. The chain uses TRBV4-3 and TRBJ2-2; D not certain. Per germline, CDR1 LGHNA and CDR2 YSLEER. V was cut by 0 bases and J by 4 bases, with 15 bases left in between. This CDR3 is 17 amino acids long.

V gene TRBV28 combines with J gene TRBJ2-1; tentative D call: TRBD2 (6 bases). V was pared by 9 bases and J by 7 bases, with 22 bases between. The CDR3 runs 15 residues. Germline-derived CDR1 and CDR2 are MDHEN and SYDVKM. CDR3 protein: CASRDPGLGVNEQFF. In nucleotides, the CDR3 is TGTGCCAGTAGAGATCCGGGACTCGGCGTAAATGAGCAGTTCTTC.

The V call is TRBV27, the J call TRBJ2-2, with 9 bases aligning to TRBD2. This CDR3 has 18 residues. Trimming at V came to 3 bases and at J to 4 bases, leaving 12 bases not matched to a gene. The germline CDR1 and CDR2 sequences are MNHEY and SMNVEV (reference sequence). The CDR3 coding sequence is TGTGCCAGCAGTTTTTTTATCGCGGGAGGGCTTATCACCGGGGAGCTGTTTTTT. It codes for CASSFFIAGGLITGELFF.

The rearrangement uses TRBV6-1 and TRBJ1-5; 10 nucleotides agree with TRBD1. The CDR3 covers 15 residues. Trimming removed 5 bases from V and 2 bases from J; junction bases left unmatched: 3. CDR1 and CDR2 from the germline V gene are MNHNS and SASEGT. Here the CDR3 reads CASSQTGGGNQPQHF. Here the CDR3 DNA reads TGTGCCAGCAGTCAGACAGGGGGCGGCAATCAGCCCCAGCATTTT.

The rearrangement joins TRBV5-4 to TRBJ2-7, with TRBD2 matching 9 bases. CDR3 length equals 15 residues. Germline V gene sequence: CDR1 SGHNT, CDR2 YYREEE (reference sequence). Germline trimming cut 0 bases from V and 5 bases from J; bases unmatched to any gene: 6. The DNA of the CDR3 is TGTGCCAGCAGCTTGGAGCCGGCTAGCGGGAACGAGCAGTACTTC. Amino acids: CASSLEPASGNEQYF.

The rearrangement links TRBV6-1 to TRBJ2-3; D unresolved. From germline, CDR1 is MNHNS and CDR2 SASEGT. This CDR3 region has 15 residues. Trimming stripped 7 bases from V and 10 bases from J, with 24 bases between. The CDR3 coding sequence is TGTGCCAGCACTGAGACGCTAACCCTTACCCAGGCGCAGTATTTT. Its translation: CASTETLTLTQAQYF.

The chain recombines TRBV7-2 with TRBJ1-2; tentatively, D is TRBD1 (5 bases). V was trimmed by 4 bases and J by 6 bases, leaving 12 bases between them. This CDR3 comprises 13 residues. CDR1 and CDR2 (germline): SGHTA, FQGNSA. CDR3 amino acids: CASSSSREDGYTF. CDR3 nucleotides: TGTGCCAGCAGCTCCTCCAGGGAGGATGGCTACACCTTC.

V usage is TRBV25-1 and J usage is TRBJ2-5, with TRBD2 matching over 7 bases. V trimming: 4 bases; J trimming: 4 bases; junction bases outside the gene matches: 6. The CDR3 is 14 residues long. Per the germline V gene, CDR1 is MGHDK and CDR2 is SYGVNS. The CDR3 reads CASSAGRVGETQYF. The CDR3 DNA reads as TGTGCCAGCAGTGCAGGGAGGGTAGGAGAGACCCAGTACTTC.

This clone was found a few times. V gene TRBV7-2 combines with J gene TRBJ2-7; no firm D call. The CDR3 consists of 12 residues. With 3 bases removed from V and 7 bases from J, the gap between germline ends came to 10 bases. Germline CDR1 and CDR2: SGHTA and FQGNSA. The CDR3 DNA is TGTGCCAGCAGCTTGGGCGTCCGTGAGCAGTACTTC. Amino acid sequence: CASSLGVREQYF.

The genes are TRBV12-5 and TRBJ2-6; tentatively, D is TRBD2 (6 bases). Per the germline V gene, CDR1 is LGHNT and CDR2 is FRNRAP. Trimming removed 5 bases at V and 6 bases at J, with 14 bases between. The CDR3 has 15 amino acids. This chain's CDR3 is CASGTGLFLANVLTF. The CDR3 nucleotides read TGTGCTAGTGGTACGGGACTGTTCTTGGCCAACGTCCTGACTTTC. Combining the CDR3 with reference TRBV12-5 and TRBJ2-6 gives the whole variable domain DARVTQTPRHKVTEMGQEVTMRCQPILGHNTVFWYRQTMMQGLELLAYFRNRAPLDDSGMPKDRFSAEMPDATLATLKIQPSEPRDSAVYFCASGTGLFLANVLTFGAGSRLTVL.

This chain uses TRBV23-1 with TRBJ1-3; D call uncertain. TRBV23-1 has ORF status, its function being uncertain. The CDR3 is made up of 17 amino acids. Trimming took 3 bases from V and 0 from J, leaving 15 bases between them. CDR3 in DNA: TGCGCCAGCAGTCATACCCCGGGATCGAGCTCTGGAAACACCATATATTTT. Protein sequence: CASSHTPGSSSGNTIYF.

The chain has TRBV7-9 and TRBJ2-3; TRBD1 aligns across 8 bases. The length of the CDR3 is 18 residues. Germline trimming cut 5 bases from V and 0 bases from J; bases unmatched to any gene: 13. The germline CDR1 and CDR2 sequences are SEHNR and FQNEAQ (reference sequence). The CDR3 sequence: CASSHPDRVPTSTDTQYF. The CDR3 region has the DNA TGTGCCAGCAGCCACCCGGACAGGGTTCCTACTAGCACAGATACGCAGTATTTT.

The count of this clone is one. The chain uses TRBV7-8 and TRBJ1-5, with a possible D match to TRBD1 (6 bases). CDR3 length: 18 residues. From germline, CDR1 is SGHVS and CDR2 FQNEAQ. Trimming cost V 0 bases and J 4 bases, with 19 bases left between them. CDR3: CASSLAGGSRGRNQPQHF. DNA of the CDR3: TGTGCCAGCAGCTTAGCGGGTGGGTCCAGGGGCCGTAATCAGCCCCAGCATTTT.

This chain connects TRBV5-6 to TRBJ2-2; a weak D match, TRBD1 (6 bases). The V end lost 2 bases, the J end lost 7 bases, and 15 bases lay between the germline ends. The CDR3 has 15 amino acids. CDR1 and CDR2 from the germline V gene are SGHDT and YYEEEE. The CDR3 reads CASSFGQKQGGELFF. Here the CDR3 DNA reads TGTGCCAGCAGCTTCGGACAGAAGCAGGGCGGGGAGCTGTTTTTT. Drawing the rest from reference TRBV5-6 and TRBJ2-2, the complete variable domain is DAGVTQSPTHLIKTRGQQVTLRCSPKSGHDTVSWYQQALGQGPQFIFQYYEEEERQRGNFPDRFSGHQFPNYSSELNVNALLLGDSALYLCASSFGQKQGGELFFGEGSRLTVL.

The chain couples TRBV19 to TRBJ2-7; 8 bases agree with TRBD2. Germline CDR1 and CDR2: LNHDA and SQIVND (reference sequence). V lost 7 bases to trimming and J lost 1 base; unmatched junction nucleotides: 6. This CDR3 has 14 amino acids. CDR3 coding DNA: TGTGCCAGTACCCCTCGGGGGGGGTCCTACGAGCAGTACTTC. Translating it yields CASTPRGGSYEQYF.

The chain employs TRBV4-2 and TRBJ2-4; tentative D call: TRBD1 (5 bases). CDR3 length: 16 residues. V was clipped by 1 base and J by 5 bases, with 15 bases between them. Germline CDR1 reads LGHNA; CDR2 reads YNFKEQ. CDR3: CASSQGVSDTQNIQYF. In nucleotides, the CDR3 is TGTGCCAGCAGCCAAGGGGTATCGGACACCCAAAACATTCAGTACTTC.

The chain's CDR3 is CASSLVLLDTTSGANVLTF. The CDR3, as DNA: TGTGCCAGCAGTTTAGTCCTTCTTGACACCACCTCTGGGGCCAACGTCCTGACTTTC. This rearrangement joins TRBV28 to TRBJ2-6; D is ambiguous. CDR3 length equals 19 residues. Germline CDR1 and CDR2: MDHEN and SYDVKM. V was cut by 2 bases and J by 0 bases, with 17 bases left in between. The entire variable domain, with the rest obtained from reference TRBV28 and TRBJ2-6, is as follows: DVKVTQSSRYLVKRTGEKVFLECVQDMDHENMFWYRQDPGLGLRLIYFSYDVKMKEKGDIPEGYSVSREKKERFSLILESASTNQTSMYLCASSLVLLDTTSGANVLTFGAGSRLTVL.

The V call is TRBV2, the J call TRBJ2-3, with TRBD2 identical over 9 bases. The V gene's germline CDR1 is SNHLY and CDR2 FYNNEI. The CDR3 is 19 amino acids. Losses at the gene ends were 1 base for V and 3 bases for J; bases not matched to a gene: 14. CDR3: CASSEGWGLAGEETDTQYF. The CDR3 DNA follows: TGTGCCAGCAGTGAAGGTTGGGGCTTAGCGGGAGAGGAGACAGATACGCAGTATTTT.

J is TRBJ2-7 and V is TRBV2; 9 positions agree with TRBD1. The CDR3 sequence is 14 residues long. From germline, CDR1 is SNHLY and CDR2 FYNNEI. Trimming at V came to 7 bases and at J to 3 bases, leaving 7 bases not matched to a gene. CDR3 bases: TGTGCCAGCAATACCGGGACAGGGTTCTACGAGCAGTACTTC. This codes for CASNTGTGFYEQYF.